This TCR beta chain was recorded in a study of cytomegalovirus exposure and HLA in healthy donors (dated by TCRdb to between 2016 and 2019). With regard to the full study: According to an earlier analysis of around 600 of the donors, some 170 million T cells yielded roughly 110 million unique TCR beta sequences and 250 to 350 Gb of sequence data. A later genetic analysis took genome-wide SNP genotypes for about 55% of the roughly 700 donors and used that subset as a discovery cohort. Several DR-DQ haplotypes were handled as single units for association and clustering because linkage in the cohort was strong. Class I and class II HLA loci were covered by the typing at four-digit resolution. A later analysis re-analyzed previously published TCR beta repertoires from roughly 630 donors and added high-resolution HLA genotyping to study TCR occurrence patterns. An earlier analysis of around 580 of the donors used high-throughput TCR beta sequencing to judge whether each TCR beta V gene segment behaved as functional or pseudogenic. All discovery cohort repertoires had been generated on a single sequencing platform. In addition to the first cohort of 650 to 750 subjects, a separate validation cohort of about 120 different subjects was used. Roughly 300 gigabases of sequencing data and roughly 81 million unique TCR sequences made up an early release that covered roughly 670 HLA-typed donors. Among over 350 genotyped donors of the cohort, an average of around 240,000 unique TCR beta nucleotide sequences were sequenced per donor, about a sixth of them non-productive. The genetic ancestry cluster associated with self-reported Caucasian donors included 81% of the roughly 390 genotyped donors. The study used immunosequencing to profile the T cell repertoires of several hundred subjects and linked those repertoires to cytomegalovirus serostatus. The study aimed to test whether cataloging public T cell receptors could reveal signatures of past pathogen exposure. The number of donors typed differed by locus, with about 620-630 for A, B, C, DRB1 and DQB1, around 520 for DQA1, 606 for DPA1, and around 460 for DPB1. Donor age, sex, ethnicity and CMV serostatus were compiled together with the repertoire data. Rather than drawing on any new phenotypic data, the later analysis identified candidate immune exposures from TCR beta sequences and the way those sequences occurred across donors. The study combined high-throughput TCR immunosequencing, statistical association of individual TCRs with disease status, and machine learning to predict cytomegalovirus infection status. Results the study describes overall, beyond this receptor: The earlier analysis of fewer than 750 of the donors excluded over 15 rarely observed V segments, including chromosome 9 orphons, because counts were too low. In both the original and validation cohorts, the classifier was reported to diagnose cytomegalovirus status with high specificity and sensitivity. In an earlier analysis of roughly 560 of the donors, most TCR beta V segments were observed in productive rearrangements about 90% or about 30% of the time, broadly matching IMGT annotations. Linkage disequilibrium might explain the correlated functional status among segregating V segments, but an unknown experimental factor could not be excluded. In a later genetic analysis, a missense DCLRE1C variant was associated with V-gene and J-gene trimming of TCR beta chains, and the association was replicated in an independent cohort. The presence/absence analyses assumed that sequencing depth was roughly uniform across donors, and that assumption may not be true. In a later analysis, most CMV-associated TCR beta chains were found to appear HLA-restricted, with HLA associations seemingly driven largely by CMV exposure. A later genetic analysis reported fewer N-insertions in productive TCRs among donors in an Asian-associated ancestry cluster than the roughly 640-donor mean. The only immune exposure information available for the cohort was CMV serostatus. A cluster of highly shared sequence variants was judged likely to be a technical artifact of the sequencing pipeline. A few of the identified cytomegalovirus-associated TCR beta chains were confirmed in vitro to be specific for cytomegalovirus antigens. A later analysis found that TCR association rates varied across HLA loci, with DRB1 alleles showing the most associated TCRs and HLA-C alleles the fewest. Assigning TCR associations to individual alleles was difficult when HLA alleles, especially DR and DQ, strongly co-occurred. Specific HLA alleles were associated with 15,000 to 20,000 TCR beta sequences at a false discovery rate of 0.05 in a later analysis. The study listed 164 TCR beta chains as associated with cytomegalovirus. Across donors, most TCR sequences were observed very rarely, whereas some public TCRs were present in many individuals. It was suggested by the authors that the approach could potentially be generalized to other disease states and immunological phenotypes. HLA typing was unavailable for some donors at each locus, so association tests used only the typed subset. This cohort had only TCR beta chains sequenced, and the lack of alpha or paired-chain data limited which features could be detected. A further reported finding was that TCR beta sequences accurately predicted the HLA-A and HLA-B alleles for most subjects in the first cohort. In a later analysis, several top co-occurrence clusters were reported to appear linked to parvovirus B19, influenza, CMV and Epstein-Barr virus. Some IMGT-functional V segments, including TRBV6-2 and TRBV6-3, could not be distinguished by the 87-base-pair reads and were therefore excluded. A later analysis found that HLA-associated TCR beta chains were more clonally expanded and had lower generation probabilities than equally common non-associated chains.

The germline V gene encodes CDR1 SQVTM and CDR2 ANQGSEA. The cysteine opens and the phenylalanine closes a CDR3 of 13 amino acids. CDR3 DNA is the only sequence kept; it has 39 bases, read in frame from the first base. V is pruned by 6 bases and J by 4 bases, leaving 3 bases of the junction without a gene match. This clone appeared once. The specificity of this receptor is unknown. Qualities for individual bases were not recorded, and no much larger clone is one base off. The cohort comprised approximately 700 healthy bone marrow donors. At the time of sampling, all cohort members were nominally healthy, though unrecorded immune exposures were likely present. The donor tested CMV seronegative and was one of the 352 seronegative cohort members. A peripheral blood sample was provided by each donor, and peripheral blood mononuclear cells were used for TCR beta sequencing. Genomic DNA extraction from the blood cell samples was performed with the Qiagen DNeasy Blood Extraction Kit.

Library preparation was by the immunoSEQ multiplex PCR assay. For the multiplex PCR, a mixture combining 60 forward primers for TCR Vbeta segments and 13 reverse primers for TCR Jbeta segments was used. The CDR3 region of rearranged TCR beta genes was amplified from genomic DNA with a multiplex PCR assay. On the Illumina HiSeq System, the amplified TCR beta libraries were sequenced as 87-base-pair reads. The authors' pipeline ran thus. A later analysis tallied 75 million to 95 million unique TCR beta chains across the 666 repertoires, and approximately 12 million of those chains were shared by two or more donors. Raw reads were error-corrected and collapsed into unique sequences with a nearest-neighbor algorithm that merged closely related sequences to remove PCR and sequencing errors. CDR3 sequences were aligned to IMGT reference sequences to assign V, D and J gene segments. For a sequence to be retained, at least a six-nucleotide match to both a V gene segment and a J gene segment was required. Rearrangements were classified as productive when the CDR3 lacked stop codons and remained in frame with V and J, and all other rearrangements were classified as non-productive. Following IMGT convention, CDR3 was defined as the stretch from the second conserved V-encoded cysteine up to the conserved J-encoded phenylalanine. The earlier analysis of fewer than 750 of the donors excluded sequences that lacked an unambiguous match to a single V gene segment. In an earlier analysis of around 600 of the donors, V segments were called functional above 56.7% productive rearrangements and were called segregating when the between-donor standard deviation exceeded 5%. A statistical classification framework was built for diagnosing cytomegalovirus status from the catalog of TCR beta chain sequences. A later analysis assigned V and J genes by comparing TCR nucleotide sequences with IMGT/GENE-DB human TR gene sequences. In a later analysis, CDR3 sequences and most-parsimonious VDJ recombination scenarios were assigned using the TCRdist pipeline. In a later analysis, each TCR beta chain was defined by its CDR3 amino acid sequence together with its V-gene family, and reads lacking a unique V-gene family were excluded. In a later analysis, several hundred highly shared, low-generation-probability nucleotide sequences were removed to address suspected cross-contamination and a sequencing artifact. A later analysis calculated a clonal expansion index for each public chain from normalized within-repertoire ranks of inferred template counts. Generation probabilities in a later analysis came from a VDJ recombination model fitted to out-of-frame rearrangements, and those results were checked against IGoR. A later analysis scored TCR-TCR, TCR-HLA and TCR-CMV co-occurrence with hypergeometric tests, applying a repertoire-size bias correction to TCR pairs. In a later analysis, false discovery rates were estimated by permuting HLA or CMV assignments 20 times. In a later analysis, co-occurring TCRs were grouped using DBSCAN, with TCRdist sequence similarity added in when clustering inside HLA-allele-positive subsets. Co-occurrence clustering excluded repertoires with fewer than 30,000 or more than 120,000 public chains, plus five with anomalous nucleotide sharing. The source is immuneACCESS, and TCRdb retained only in-frame sequences with V and J called. Part of the clones is not carried over; for the studies checked, unresolved V genes explain less than half of this, and the remainder is unexplained. V and J calls and clone size are copied from that table; D and trimming were computed from the DNA. This sample lists fewer than 150,000 clones; roughly three quarters were detected once. The top ten hold roughly 3.1% of the sample.

The sequencing input was PBMCs. This clonotype was obtained from a man aged 25-45 years in good health and CMV-seronegative. Here the chain combines TRBV29-1 and TRBJ2-3; 11 of the junction bases match TRBD2. The CDR3 region reads CSVLAGAADTQYF. The bases read TGCAGCGTACTAGCGGGAGCAGCAGATACGCAGTATTTT.